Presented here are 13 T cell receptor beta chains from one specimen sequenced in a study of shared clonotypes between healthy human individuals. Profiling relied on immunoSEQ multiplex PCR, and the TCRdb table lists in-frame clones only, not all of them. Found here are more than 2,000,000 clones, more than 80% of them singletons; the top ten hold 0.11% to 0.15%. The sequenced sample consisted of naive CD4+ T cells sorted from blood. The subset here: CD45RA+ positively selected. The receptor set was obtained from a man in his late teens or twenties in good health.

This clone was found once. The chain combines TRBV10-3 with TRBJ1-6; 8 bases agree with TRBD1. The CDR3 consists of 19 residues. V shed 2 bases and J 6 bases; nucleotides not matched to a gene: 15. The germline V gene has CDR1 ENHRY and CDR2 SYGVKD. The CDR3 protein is CAISEPRGRTSISNSPLHF. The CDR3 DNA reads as TGTGCCATCAGTGAGCCCAGGGGGCGAACGTCAATAAGTAATTCACCCCTCCACTTT.

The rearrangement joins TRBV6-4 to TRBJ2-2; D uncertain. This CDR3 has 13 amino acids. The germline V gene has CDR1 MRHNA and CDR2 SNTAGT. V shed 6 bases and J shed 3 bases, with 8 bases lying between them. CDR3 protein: CASSPVDTGELFF. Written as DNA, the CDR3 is TGTGCCAGCAGCCCCGTGGACACCGGGGAGCTGTTTTTT.

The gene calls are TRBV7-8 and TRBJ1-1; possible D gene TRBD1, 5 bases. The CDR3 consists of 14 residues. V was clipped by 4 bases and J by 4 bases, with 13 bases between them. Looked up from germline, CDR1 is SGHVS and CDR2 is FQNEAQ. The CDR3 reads CASSSMGGGTEAFF. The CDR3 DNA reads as TGTGCCAGCAGCTCGATGGGGGGGGGCACTGAAGCTTTCTTT.

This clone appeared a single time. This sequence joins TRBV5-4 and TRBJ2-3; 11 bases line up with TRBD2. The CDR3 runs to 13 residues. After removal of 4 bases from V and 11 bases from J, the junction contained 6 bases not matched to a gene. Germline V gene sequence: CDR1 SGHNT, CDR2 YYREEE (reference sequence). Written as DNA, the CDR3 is TGTGCCAGCAGCCTCTCGACTAGCGGGATGCAGTATTTT. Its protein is CASSLSTSGMQYF.

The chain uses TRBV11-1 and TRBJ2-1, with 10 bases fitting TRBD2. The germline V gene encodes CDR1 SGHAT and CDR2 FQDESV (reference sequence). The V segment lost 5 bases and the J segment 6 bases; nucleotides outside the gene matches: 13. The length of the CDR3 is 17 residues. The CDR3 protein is CASSRRASGGRGNEQFF. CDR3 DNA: TGTGCCAGCAGCCGGCGGGCTAGCGGGGGTAGGGGCAATGAGCAGTTCTTC. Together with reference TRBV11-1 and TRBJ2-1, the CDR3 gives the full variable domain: EAEVAQSPRYKITEKSQAVAFWCDPISGHATLYWYRQILGQGPELLVQFQDESVVDDSQLPKDRFSAERLKGVDSTLKIQPAELGDSAMYLCASSRRASGGRGNEQFFGPGTRLTVL.

CDR3 nucleotides: TGTGCCAGCAGCTTAATGGTGGGGGGAGATACGCAGTATTTT. Protein product: CASSLMVGGDTQYF. J is TRBJ2-3 and V is TRBV7-8; tentatively, D is TRBD2 (6 bases). CDR1 and CDR2 (germline): SGHVS, FQNEAQ. The CDR3 has 14 amino acids. Between the trimmed V and J ends, which lost 2 bases and 5 bases, there was a span of 11 bases.

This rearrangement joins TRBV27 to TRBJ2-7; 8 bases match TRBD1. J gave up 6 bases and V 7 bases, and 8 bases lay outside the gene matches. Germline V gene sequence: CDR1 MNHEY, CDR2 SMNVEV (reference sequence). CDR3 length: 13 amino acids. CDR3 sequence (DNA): TGTGCCAGCATACAGGGGGAAACAACCGAGCAGTACTTC. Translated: CASIQGETTEQYF.

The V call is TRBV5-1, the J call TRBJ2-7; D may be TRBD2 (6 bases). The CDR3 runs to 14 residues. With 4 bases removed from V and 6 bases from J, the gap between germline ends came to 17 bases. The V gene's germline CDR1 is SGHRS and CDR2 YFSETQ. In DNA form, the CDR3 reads TGCGCCAGCAGCCGCCGGGACTCCGGAGCCGAGCAGTACTTC. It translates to CASSRRDSGAEQYF.

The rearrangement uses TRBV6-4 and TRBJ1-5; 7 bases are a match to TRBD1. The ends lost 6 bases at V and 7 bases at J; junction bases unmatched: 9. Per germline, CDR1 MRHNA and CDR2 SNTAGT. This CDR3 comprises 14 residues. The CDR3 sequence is CASRIRQGCQPQHF. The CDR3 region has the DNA TGTGCCAGCAGGATAAGACAGGGCTGCCAGCCCCAGCATTTT.

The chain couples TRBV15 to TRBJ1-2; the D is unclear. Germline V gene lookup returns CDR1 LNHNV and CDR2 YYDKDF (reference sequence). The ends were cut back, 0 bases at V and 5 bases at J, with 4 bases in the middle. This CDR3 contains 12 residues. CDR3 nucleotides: TGTGCCACCAGCAGAGATCGGTATGGCTACACCTTC. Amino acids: CATSRDRYGYTF.

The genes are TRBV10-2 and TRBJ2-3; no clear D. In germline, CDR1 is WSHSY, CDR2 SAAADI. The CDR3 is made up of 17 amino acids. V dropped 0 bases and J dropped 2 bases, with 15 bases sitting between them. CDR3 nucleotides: TGCGCCAGCAGTGAGTCGAAATTTCTACAGAACACAGATACGCAGTATTTT. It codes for CASSESKFLQNTDTQYF.

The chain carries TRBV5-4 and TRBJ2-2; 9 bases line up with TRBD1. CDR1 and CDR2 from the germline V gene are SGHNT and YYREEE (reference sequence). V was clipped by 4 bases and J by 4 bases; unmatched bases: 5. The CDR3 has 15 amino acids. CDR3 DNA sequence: TGTGCCAGCAGCGCCGGGGACAGGGTCACCGGGGAGCTGTTTTTT. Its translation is CASSAGDRVTGELFF.

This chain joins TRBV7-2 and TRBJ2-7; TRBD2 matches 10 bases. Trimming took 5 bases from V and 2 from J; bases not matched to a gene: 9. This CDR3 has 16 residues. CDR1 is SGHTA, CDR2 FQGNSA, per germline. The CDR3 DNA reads TGTGCCAGCAGCCAATTGGGCACTAGCGGGACCTACGAGCAGTACTTC. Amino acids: CASSQLGTSGTYEQYF.